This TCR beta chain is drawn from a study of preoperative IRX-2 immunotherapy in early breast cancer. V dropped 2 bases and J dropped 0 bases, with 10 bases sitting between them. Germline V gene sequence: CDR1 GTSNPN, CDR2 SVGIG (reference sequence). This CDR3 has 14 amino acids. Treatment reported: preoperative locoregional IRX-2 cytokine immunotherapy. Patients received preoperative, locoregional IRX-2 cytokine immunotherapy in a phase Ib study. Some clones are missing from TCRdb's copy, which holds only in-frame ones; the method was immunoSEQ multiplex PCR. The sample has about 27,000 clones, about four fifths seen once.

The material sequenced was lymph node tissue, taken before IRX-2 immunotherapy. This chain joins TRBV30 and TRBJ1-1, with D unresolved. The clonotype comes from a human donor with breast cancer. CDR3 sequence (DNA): TGTGCCTGGAGTCTGGTATACATGAACACTGAAGCTTTCTTT. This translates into CAWSLVYMNTEAFF.